This is a list of T cell receptor beta chains from one sample in a study of identifying expanded T cells in peripheral blood. The table came from immunoSEQ multiplex PCR; TCRdb's copy has only in-frame clones and leaves some out. Of roughly 96,000 clones in the sample, 88% were seen once. Specimen: blood. The receptors were sampled from a person aged 18-70 years in good health. Both conserved end residues are part of each CDR3. Each record gives: D gene, clone size, V gene, J gene, CDR3 DNA, CDR3 protein. The D gene is left open where the match is weak. For some rows the clone size is stated as once, few or many, or as a class when expanded; others skip it.

d_call: -
clone_size: -
v_call: TRBV19
j_call: TRBJ1-1
cdr3_nt: TGTGCCAGTAGTAACCTTGCGGGGCGAGCGATCACTGAAGCTTTCTTT
cdr3_aa: CASSNLAGRAITEAFF

d_call: -
clone_size: -
v_call: TRBV7-2
j_call: TRBJ2-7
cdr3_nt: TGTGCCAGCAGCTTAGCGGGCGAGCAGTACTTC
cdr3_aa: CASSLAGEQYF

d_call: TRBD1
clone_size: -
v_call: TRBV11-2
j_call: TRBJ1-6
cdr3_nt: TGTGCCAGCAGCCACGATCCCCGACCGGGACAGGGAAATAATTCACCCCTCCACTTT
cdr3_aa: CASSHDPRPGQGNNSPLHF

d_call: -
clone_size: -
v_call: TRBV2
j_call: TRBJ2-3
cdr3_nt: TGTGCCAGCAGTAGGAGGGAAGGGGACACAGATACGCAGTATTTT
cdr3_aa: CASSRREGDTDTQYF

d_call: TRBD1
clone_size: -
v_call: TRBV7-3
j_call: TRBJ1-1
cdr3_nt: TGTGCCAGCAGCTCAGAGCGGGACAGGCCGGCCACCAGACACTTT
cdr3_aa: CASSSERDRPATRHF

d_call: -
clone_size: -
v_call: TRBV29-1
j_call: TRBJ1-5
cdr3_nt: TGCAGCGTTGCGGACAGACTAAATCAGCCCCAGCATTTT
cdr3_aa: CSVADRLNQPQHF

d_call: -
clone_size: -
v_call: TRBV11-2
j_call: TRBJ2-5
cdr3_nt: TGTGCCAGCAGCTTATCGGCGGGTCCCCAAGAGACCCAGTACTTC
cdr3_aa: CASSLSAGPQETQYF

d_call: -
clone_size: few
v_call: TRBV28
j_call: TRBJ1-2
cdr3_nt: TGTGCCAGCAGCCGCCGTCTAGCCGACGACACCTTC
cdr3_aa: CASSRRLADDTF

d_call: -
clone_size: -
v_call: TRBV19
j_call: TRBJ1-1
cdr3_nt: TGTGCCAGTAGTATTACCAACAGGAACACTGAAGCTTTCTTT
cdr3_aa: CASSITNRNTEAFF

d_call: -
clone_size: few
v_call: TRBV30
j_call: TRBJ1-1
cdr3_nt: TGTGCCTGGAGTGTACGGGGCCTGGGGACTGAAGCTTTCTTT
cdr3_aa: CAWSVRGLGTEAFF

d_call: -
clone_size: -
v_call: TRBV6-5
j_call: TRBJ1-4
cdr3_nt: TGTGCCAGCAGTTACGGAGGGAGGTCAGGGGAAAAACTGTTTTTT
cdr3_aa: CASSYGGRSGEKLFF

d_call: TRBD2
clone_size: -
v_call: TRBV10-3
j_call: TRBJ2-2
cdr3_nt: TGTGCCATCAACCCTGGTGTGACTAGCATGAGCGGGGAGCTGTTTTTT
cdr3_aa: CAINPGVTSMSGELFF

d_call: TRBD1
clone_size: -
v_call: TRBV19
j_call: TRBJ1-2
cdr3_nt: TGTGCCAGTAGTATAGAGGGAGACAGGGCTTGGGACGGCTACACCTTC
cdr3_aa: CASSIEGDRAWDGYTF

d_call: -
clone_size: few
v_call: TRBV2
j_call: TRBJ1-5
cdr3_nt: TGTGCCAGCAGTTACAGGGATAATCAGCCCCAGCATTTT
cdr3_aa: CASSYRDNQPQHF

d_call: TRBD1
clone_size: -
v_call: TRBV5-1
j_call: TRBJ2-7
cdr3_nt: TGCGCCAGCAGCGCCGGACAGGGTTCCTACGAGCAGTACTTC
cdr3_aa: CASSAGQGSYEQYF

d_call: -
clone_size: -
v_call: TRBV11-2
j_call: TRBJ1-2
cdr3_nt: TGTGCCAGCAGCTTAGCGGGGGTGCACTATGGCTACACCTTC
cdr3_aa: CASSLAGVHYGYTF

d_call: -
clone_size: once
v_call: TRBV5-1
j_call: TRBJ2-2
cdr3_nt: TGCGCCAGCAGCTTGGCGGCAGGGGCGAACACCGGGGAGCTGTTTTTT
cdr3_aa: CASSLAAGANTGELFF

d_call: TRBD1
clone_size: once
v_call: TRBV10-2
j_call: TRBJ1-3
cdr3_nt: TGCGCCAGCAGTGATCACAGAGGGACAGCTGGAAACACCATATATTTT
cdr3_aa: CASSDHRGTAGNTIYF

d_call: -
clone_size: -
v_call: TRBV30
j_call: TRBJ2-7
cdr3_nt: TGTGCCTGGCGCATAGGGGCGCAAGGCTACGAGCAGTACTTC
cdr3_aa: CAWRIGAQGYEQYF

d_call: -
clone_size: -
v_call: TRBV29-1
j_call: TRBJ2-7
cdr3_nt: TGCAGCGTTGTAGCACAGGGCGGCGAGCAGTACTTC
cdr3_aa: CSVVAQGGEQYF

d_call: TRBD2
clone_size: -
v_call: TRBV10-3
j_call: TRBJ2-1
cdr3_nt: TGTGCCATCAGTAAAGGGACTAGTTCCTACAATGAGCAGTTCTTC
cdr3_aa: CAISKGTSSYNEQFF

d_call: TRBD1
clone_size: -
v_call: TRBV18
j_call: TRBJ1-5
cdr3_nt: TGTGCCAGCTCAGCGCGACGGGACAGGCGAATCAATCAGCCCCAGCATTTT
cdr3_aa: CASSARRDRRINQPQHF

d_call: TRBD2
clone_size: -
v_call: TRBV6-1
j_call: TRBJ2-1
cdr3_nt: TGTGCCAGCAGTGATTATGCCCGGACTAGCGGTTACAATGAGCAGTTCTTC
cdr3_aa: CASSDYARTSGYNEQFF

d_call: -
clone_size: -
v_call: TRBV5-6
j_call: TRBJ2-7
cdr3_nt: TGTGCCAGCAGCTTGGCTTCCGGGGCCTACGAGCAGTACTTC
cdr3_aa: CASSLASGAYEQYF

d_call: -
clone_size: once
v_call: TRBV4-2
j_call: TRBJ2-1
cdr3_nt: TGTGCCAGCAGCCAAGATCAGGGTAGGAATGAGCAGTTCTTC
cdr3_aa: CASSQDQGRNEQFF

d_call: -
clone_size: -
v_call: TRBV5-6
j_call: TRBJ1-2
cdr3_nt: TGTGCCAGCAGCTCCGGGGGGTTCTATGGCTACACCTTC
cdr3_aa: CASSSGGFYGYTF

d_call: -
clone_size: -
v_call: TRBV6-4
j_call: TRBJ1-5
cdr3_nt: TGTGCCAGCAGTGTAGAACACAATCAGCCCCAGCATTTT
cdr3_aa: CASSVEHNQPQHF

d_call: -
clone_size: -
v_call: TRBV10-3
j_call: TRBJ1-1
cdr3_nt: TGTGCCATCGGCATACTGAACACTGAAGCTTTCTTT
cdr3_aa: CAIGILNTEAFF

d_call: -
clone_size: -
v_call: TRBV5-4
j_call: TRBJ1-1
cdr3_nt: TGTGCCAGCAGCTTGGGGGGCGAAGAGCTTCTTACTGAAGCTTTCTTT
cdr3_aa: CASSLGGEELLTEAFF

d_call: -
clone_size: -
v_call: TRBV30
j_call: TRBJ1-1
cdr3_nt: TGTGCCTGGAGTGTAACAGGGCGCACTGAAGCTTTCTTT
cdr3_aa: CAWSVTGRTEAFF

d_call: -
clone_size: -
v_call: TRBV7-2
j_call: TRBJ2-7
cdr3_nt: TGTGCCAGCAGCTTAGCGTGGAACTCCGAGCAGTACTTC
cdr3_aa: CASSLAWNSEQYF

d_call: -
clone_size: -
v_call: TRBV6-5
j_call: TRBJ1-1
cdr3_nt: TGTGCCAGCAGTTACGGGGGGACGAACACTGAAGCTTTCTTT
cdr3_aa: CASSYGGTNTEAFF

d_call: -
clone_size: few
v_call: TRBV6-6
j_call: TRBJ2-7
cdr3_nt: TGTGCCAGCAGTTACGAAGCCTACGAGCAGTACTTC
cdr3_aa: CASSYEAYEQYF

d_call: TRBD1
clone_size: -
v_call: TRBV6-1
j_call: TRBJ1-2
cdr3_nt: TGTGCCAGCAATGAGGGGGCAGGCTATGGCTACACCTTC
cdr3_aa: CASNEGAGYGYTF

d_call: TRBD2
clone_size: -
v_call: TRBV7-8
j_call: TRBJ2-4
cdr3_nt: TGTGCCAGCAGCTTATTAAGCGGGGGGGCCTCGAACATTCAGTACTTC
cdr3_aa: CASSLLSGGASNIQYF